A single sample is the source of the 14 T cell receptor beta chains below, sequenced in a study of CD8 T cells in ankylosing spondylitis (dated by TCRdb to about 2017). The research as a whole found: A TCR beta motif made up of 7 to 9 highly homologous amino acid variants appeared to be characteristic of blood from ankylosing spondylitis patients.

Library preparation used 5' RACE. The sequencer listed for this sample is Illumina HiSeq 2500. TCRdb reworked the public reads: Q25 trimming with fastp, MiXCR clone assembly, productive beta chains retained. Entries are consolidated by CDR3 protein sequence, retaining the most common genes and DNA. This sample lists 400,000 to 450,000 distinct CDR3 sequences; 15% to 20% were detected once. Around 0.92% of the sample is in the top ten clones. The antigens of these receptors remain unknown. The sample was blood, either unsorted or a sorted T cell fraction (not recorded which). These receptors were obtained from a male donor with ankylosing spondylitis.

This clonotype was found a few times. The V and J genes are TRBV5-1 and TRBJ2-7; TRBD1 is a possible D gene (5 bases). The CDR3 totals 15 residues. CDR1 and CDR2 (germline): SGHRS, YFSETQ. V lost 0 bases to trimming and J lost 1 base, with 11 bases between them. DNA of the CDR3: TGCGCCAGCAGCTTGGTAGTTGCAGGGTCCTACGAGCAGTACTTC. Its protein is CASSLVVAGSYEQYF. Combining the CDR3 with reference TRBV5-1 and TRBJ2-7 gives the whole variable domain KAGVTQTPRYLIKTRGQQVTLSCSPISGHRSVSWYQQTPGQGLQFLFEYFSETQRNKGNFPGRFSGRQFSNSRSEMNVSTLELGDSALYLCASSLVVAGSYEQYFGPGTRLTVT.

The chain recombines TRBV5-6 with TRBJ2-4; D may correspond to TRBD1 or TRBD2 (5 bases each). CDR1 and CDR2 (germline): SGHDT, YYEEEE. Trimming left V 3 bases short and J 2 bases short, with 15 bases between. The CDR3 consists of 16 residues. The CDR3 sequence is CASSSPPGTSKNIQYF. The CDR3 DNA follows: TGTGCCAGCAGCTCGCCACCCGGGACCTCCAAAAACATTCAGTACTTC.

The CDR3 is CASSQGLSRNNYEQYF. CDR3 in DNA: TGTGCCAGCAGCCAAGGGCTTAGCCGGAACAACTACGAGCAGTACTTC. This chain connects TRBV3-1 to TRBJ2-7; D unclear. V was clipped by 1 base and J by 3 bases, with 16 bases between them. The CDR3 runs 16 residues. Germline CDR1 reads LGHDT; CDR2 reads YNNKEL (reference sequence).

The sample holds a few counts of this clonotype. CDR3 amino acids: CAIGAGLQDTQYF. The CDR3 DNA reads TGTGCCATCGGGGCGGGACTACAAGATACGCAGTATTTT. The chain employs TRBV10-3 and TRBJ2-3; 7 bases fit TRBD2. J gave up 5 bases and V 8 bases, and 7 bases lay outside the gene matches. The CDR3 extends over 13 amino acids. Germline CDR1 ENHRY, CDR2 SYGVKD.

The chain recombines TRBV20-1 with TRBJ2-4; 8 nucleotides match TRBD2. The CDR3 covers 13 residues. The ends lost 2 bases at V and 16 bases at J; junction bases unmatched: 13. Germline CDR1 is DFQATT and CDR2 is SNEGSKA (reference sequence). The CDR3 bases are TGCAGTGCTAGACCCCCGGGGGGGGACCGCGCCTACTTC. This sequence encodes CSARPPGGDRAYF.

This clonotype was picked up a small number of times. The chain recombines TRBV2 with TRBJ2-2, with D perhaps given as TRBD1 or TRBD2 (5 bases each). Germline V CDR1 and CDR2: SNHLY, FYNNEI. The CDR3 consists of 17 residues. Trimming removed 3 bases at V and 0 bases at J, with 14 bases between. CDR3 sequence reads: CASSEWGISSNTGELFF. As DNA, the CDR3 is TGTGCCAGCAGTGAGTGGGGGATTAGTTCGAACACCGGGGAGCTGTTTTTT.

J is TRBJ2-7 and V is TRBV7-2; D is unclear. The germline gives CDR1 SGHTA, CDR2 FQGNSA. This CDR3 contains 13 residues. With 1 base removed from V and 7 bases from J, the gap between germline ends came to 11 bases. The CDR3 DNA reads as TGTGCCAGCAGCTTAGGACGGACGACAGAGCAGTACTTC. Its protein is CASSLGRTTEQYF.

There are a few counts of this clonotype. J is TRBJ2-7 and V is TRBV2; D is unresolved. The CDR3 covers 13 residues. V was trimmed by 7 bases and J by 4 bases, leaving 14 bases between them. Germline-derived CDR1 and CDR2 are SNHLY and FYNNEI. The chain's CDR3 is CASIGHHDYEQYF. The CDR3 DNA reads as TGTGCCAGCATTGGTCACCATGATTACGAGCAGTACTTC.

To note about this clonotype: Since a much larger clone is just one base distant, this may be a read error. J is TRBJ1-1 and V is TRBV7-2; D is perhaps TRBD1 (5 bases). CDR1 SGHTA and CDR2 FQGNSA come from the germline V gene. This CDR3 is built from 15 residues. V lost 0 bases, J lost 5 bases, and 13 bases lay in between. The CDR3 reads CASSLAEGVRTEAFF. The DNA for the CDR3 is TGTGCCAGCAGCTTAGCGGAAGGGGTGCGAACTGAAGCTTTCTTT.

The gene calls are TRBV28 and TRBJ2-5; a possible D gene is TRBD2 (7 bases). CDR3 length: 14 amino acids. Germline V gives CDR1 MDHEN, CDR2 SYDVKM. V was clipped by 6 bases and J by 1 base, with 12 bases between them. The CDR3 DNA reads TGTGCCAGCAGCATGGGGGGGGCCCAAGAGACCCAGTACTTC. This translates into CASSMGGAQETQYF.

This clonotype was found a few times. CDR3 sequence: CASSREAQGDNEQFF. The CDR3 DNA reads TGTGCCAGCAGCAGAGAGGCACAGGGAGACAATGAGCAGTTCTTC. V is TRBV7-2 and J is TRBJ2-1, with D tentatively TRBD1 (6 bases). The CDR3 runs 15 residues. The V gene's germline CDR1 is SGHTA and CDR2 FQGNSA. V lost 5 bases to trimming and J lost 5 bases, with 16 bases between them. The variable domain in full, completed from reference TRBV7-2 and TRBJ2-1, reads GAGVSQSPSNKVTEKGKDVELRCDPISGHTALYWYRQSLGQGLEFLIYFQGNSAPDKSGLPSDRFSAERTGGSVSTLTIQRTQQEDSAVYLCASSREAQGDNEQFFGPGTRLTVL.

The CDR3 DNA is TGCAGTGCTAGGAAAATTGACGGCCCCTACAATGAGCAGTTCTTC. Protein sequence: CSARKIDGPYNEQFF. V usage is TRBV20-1 and J usage is TRBJ2-1; D not certain. Germline V gives CDR1 DFQATT, CDR2 SNEGSKA (reference sequence). The CDR3 covers 15 residues. Trimming took off 3 bases at V and 2 bases at J, with 14 bases between the two ends.

The rearrangement links TRBV9 to TRBJ2-7, with 7 positions matching TRBD2. Germline CDR1 SGDLS, CDR2 YYNGEE. The CDR3 is 17 amino acids. With V trimmed by 2 bases and J by 2 bases, 13 bases remained unmatched. Written as DNA, the CDR3 is TGTGCCAGCAGCGTCGGTGAGGGGCTAGCGGTTCCCTACGAGCAGTACTTC. Its translation is CASSVGEGLAVPYEQYF.

V is TRBV5-5 and J is TRBJ2-7, with 8 bases fitting TRBD1. Germline CDR1 SGHKS, CDR2 YYEKEE (reference sequence). Unmatched junction bases numbered 8, after V lost 4 bases and J lost 2 bases. The CDR3 runs 15 residues. The CDR3 DNA is TGTGCCAGCAGCCTCGCAGGGGGCGAAACCTACGAGCAGTACTTC. Encoded protein: CASSLAGGETYEQYF. The full variable domain, its missing parts supplied by reference TRBV5-5 and TRBJ2-7, is DAGVTQSPTHLIKTRGQQVTLRCSPISGHKSVSWYQQVLGQGPQFIFQYYEKEERGRGNFPDRFSARQFPNYSSELNVNALLLGDSALYLCASSLAGGETYEQYFGPGTRLTVT.